This T cell receptor (beta chain) was recovered during a study of cytomegalovirus exposure and HLA in healthy donors. Points from the study as a whole: From TCR beta sequences, most subjects' HLA-A and HLA-B alleles were reportedly predicted accurately.

The primer mix had 60 Vbeta and 13 Jbeta primers. Per the original methods: Among the unique TCR beta chains that a later analysis counted, about 81 million in all, 10 million to 13 million were shared. Repertoires were generated with immunoSEQ multiplex PCR, while TCRdb's copy carries only in-frame clones and drops some. D and trimming were read from the DNA, whereas the V and J calls and clone size are those reported in that table. The table lists about 200,000 clones, 75% to 85% of them singletons, with less than 3.5% in the top ten. With 5 bases removed from V and 3 bases from J, the gap between germline ends came to 13 bases. This CDR3 contains 15 residues. The germline CDR1 and CDR2 sequences are SGHVS and FQNEAQ. As to this clone: Its specificity is unknown.

The gene calls are TRBV7-8 and TRBJ2-2; D is perhaps TRBD1 (6 bases). The sample comprised PBMCs. This sequence was found in a middle-aged woman in good health and CMV-seronegative. The CDR3 region is CASSQQGYHTGELFF. The CDR3 DNA follows: TGTGCCAGCAGCCAGCAGGGGTATCACACCGGGGAGCTGTTTTTT.